These T cell receptor beta chains were read from a single sample in a study of graft-versus-host responses after intestinal transplantation. Their specific antigens are unknown. Assay: immunoSEQ multiplex PCR; the TCRdb copy retains only in-frame clones and omits some. The table lists 100,000 to 130,000 clones, roughly 89% of them singletons, with over 0.55% in the top ten. The source material was unstimulated CD4+ T cells sorted from spleen or lymph node cells, sampled before transplant. The receptors shown here come from a human donor who was the organ donor for an intestinal transplant. The conserved cysteine and the conserved F or W are not part of the CDR3 here.

cdr3_length	v_call	j_call	cdr3_aa
12	TRBV18	.	ASSPRDNAYEQY
11	TRBV5-1	TRBJ2-5	ASSWGTGQTQY
14	TRBV5-3	TRBJ2-6	ARSLRHSSGANVLT
12	TRBV5-1	TRBJ2-5	ASKEGTGEETQY
11	TRBV30	TRBJ1-5	AWSRMGNQPQH
15	TRBV4-2	TRBJ2-5	ASSQGVTGTGRETQY
15	TRBV7-9	TRBJ1-5	ASSLGSGGLRNQPQH
13	TRBV27	TRBJ2-5	ASNRAGGPGETQY
13	TRBV7-3	TRBJ2-7	ASSLGSTATYEQY
12	TRBV25-1	TRBJ2-1	ASTPLGGSNEQF
14	TRBV15	TRBJ1-2	ATSRDFVQDRGLYT
13	TRBV6-5	TRBJ2-1	ASSYLAGGQNEQF
12	TRBV2	TRBJ1-5	ASRGTAYNQPQH
9	TRBV18	TRBJ2-5	ASSLQETQY
12	TRBV11-2	TRBJ2-5	ASSSQGWEGSQY
11	TRBV5-6	TRBJ1-6	ASSREKNSPLH
14	TRBV5-4	TRBJ2-5	ASSLGDYRSQETQY
12	TRBV6-1	TRBJ2-1	ASSVSDHYNEQF
10	TRBV6-5	TRBJ1-2	ASSERIYGYT
12	TRBV9	TRBJ2-3	ASSVDFGGDTQY
11	TRBV29-1	TRBJ1-1	SVERRQWTEAF
13	TRBV5-1	TRBJ2-6	ASSLPISGANVLT